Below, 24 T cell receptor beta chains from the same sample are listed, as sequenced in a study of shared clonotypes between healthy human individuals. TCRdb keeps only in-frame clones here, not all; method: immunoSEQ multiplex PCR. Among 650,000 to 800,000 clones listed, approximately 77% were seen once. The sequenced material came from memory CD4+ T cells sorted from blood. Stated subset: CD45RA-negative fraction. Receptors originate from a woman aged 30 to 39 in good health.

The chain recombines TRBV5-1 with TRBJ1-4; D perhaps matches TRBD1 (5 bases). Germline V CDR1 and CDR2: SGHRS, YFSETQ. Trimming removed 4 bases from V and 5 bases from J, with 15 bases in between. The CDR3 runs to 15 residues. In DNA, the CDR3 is TGCGCCAGCAGCACCACCGGGACGTGGAATGAAAAACTGTTTTTT. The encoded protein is CASSTTGTWNEKLFF.

The CDR3 DNA is TGTGCCAGCAGTAGACCCTACGAGCAGTACTTC. Residues: CASSRPYEQYF. The chain employs TRBV27 and TRBJ2-7, with D hard to call. This CDR3 region has 11 residues. CDR1 is MNHEY, CDR2 SMNVEV, per germline (reference sequence). Between the trimmed V and J ends, which lost 5 bases and 2 bases, there was a span of 4 bases.

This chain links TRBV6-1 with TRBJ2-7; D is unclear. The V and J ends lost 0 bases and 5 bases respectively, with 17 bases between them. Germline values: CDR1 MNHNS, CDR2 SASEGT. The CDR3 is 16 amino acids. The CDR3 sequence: CASSEAHYRRSHEQYF. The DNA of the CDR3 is TGTGCCAGCAGTGAAGCGCACTACCGCAGGTCCCACGAGCAGTACTTC.

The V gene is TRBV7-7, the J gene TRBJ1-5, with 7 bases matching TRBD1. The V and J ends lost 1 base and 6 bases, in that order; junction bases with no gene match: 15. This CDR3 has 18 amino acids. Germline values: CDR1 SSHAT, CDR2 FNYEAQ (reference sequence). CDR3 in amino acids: CASSLDGTEITTSQPQHF. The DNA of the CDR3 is TGTGCCAGCAGCTTAGACGGGACAGAAATTACCACCAGTCAGCCCCAGCATTTT.

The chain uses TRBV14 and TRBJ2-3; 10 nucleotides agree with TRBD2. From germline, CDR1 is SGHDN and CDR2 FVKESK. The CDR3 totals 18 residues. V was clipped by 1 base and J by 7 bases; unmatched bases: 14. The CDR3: CASSQALPLAGVGNTQYF. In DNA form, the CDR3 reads TGTGCCAGCAGCCAAGCCCTCCCTCTAGCGGGAGTAGGAAATACGCAGTATTTT.

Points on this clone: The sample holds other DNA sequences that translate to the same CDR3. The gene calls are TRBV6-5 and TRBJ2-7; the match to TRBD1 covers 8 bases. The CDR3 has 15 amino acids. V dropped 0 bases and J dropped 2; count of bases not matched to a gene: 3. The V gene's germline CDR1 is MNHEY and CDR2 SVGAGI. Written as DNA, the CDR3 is TGTGCCAGCAGTTACTCCGGGACAGGACCCTACGAGCAGTACTTC. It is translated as CASSYSGTGPYEQYF.

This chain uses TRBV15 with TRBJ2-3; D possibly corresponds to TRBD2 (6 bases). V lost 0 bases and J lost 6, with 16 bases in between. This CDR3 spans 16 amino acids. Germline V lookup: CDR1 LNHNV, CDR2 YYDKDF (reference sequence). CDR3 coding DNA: TGTGCCACCAGCAGAGATAGGCAGCGGGCCCGGGATACGCAGTATTTT. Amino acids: CATSRDRQRARDTQYF.

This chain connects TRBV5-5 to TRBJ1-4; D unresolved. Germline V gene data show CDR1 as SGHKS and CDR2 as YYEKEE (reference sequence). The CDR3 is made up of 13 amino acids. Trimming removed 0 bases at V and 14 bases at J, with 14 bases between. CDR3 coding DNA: TGTGCCAGCAGCTTGGTCCCCCTGGAAAGGCTGTTTTTT. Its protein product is CASSLVPLERLFF.

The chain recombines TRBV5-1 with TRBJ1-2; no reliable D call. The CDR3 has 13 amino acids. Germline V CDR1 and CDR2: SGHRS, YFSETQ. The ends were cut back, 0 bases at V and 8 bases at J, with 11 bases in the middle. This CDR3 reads CASSLGSDRGYTF. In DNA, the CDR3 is TGCGCCAGCAGCTTGGGGTCAGACCGAGGCTACACCTTC.

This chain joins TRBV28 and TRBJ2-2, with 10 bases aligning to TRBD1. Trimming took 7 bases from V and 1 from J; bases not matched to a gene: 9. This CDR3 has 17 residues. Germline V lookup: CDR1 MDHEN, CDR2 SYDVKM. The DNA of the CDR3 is TGTGCCAGCACTGCCGGGACAGGGGCCCAGAACACCGGGGAGCTGTTTTTT. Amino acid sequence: CASTAGTGAQNTGELFF.

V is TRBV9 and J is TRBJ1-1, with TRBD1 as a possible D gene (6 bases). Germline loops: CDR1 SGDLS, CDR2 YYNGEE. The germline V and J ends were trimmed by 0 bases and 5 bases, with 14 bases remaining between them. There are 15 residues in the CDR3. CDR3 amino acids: CASSVASQGKTEAFF. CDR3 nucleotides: TGTGCCAGCAGCGTAGCTTCACAGGGAAAAACTGAAGCTTTCTTT.

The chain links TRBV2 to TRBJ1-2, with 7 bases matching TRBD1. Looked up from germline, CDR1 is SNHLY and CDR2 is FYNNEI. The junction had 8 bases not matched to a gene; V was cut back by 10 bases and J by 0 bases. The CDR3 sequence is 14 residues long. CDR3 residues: CANPRDSSNYGYTF. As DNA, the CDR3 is TGTGCCAACCCACGGGACAGCTCTAACTATGGCTACACCTTC.

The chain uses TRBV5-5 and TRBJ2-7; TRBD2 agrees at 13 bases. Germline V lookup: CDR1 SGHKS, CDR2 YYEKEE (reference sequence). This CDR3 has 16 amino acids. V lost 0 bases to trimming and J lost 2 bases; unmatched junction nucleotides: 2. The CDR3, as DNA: TGTGCCAGCAGCTTGGGTACTAGCGGGAGGGCCTACGAGCAGTACTTC. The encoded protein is CASSLGTSGRAYEQYF.

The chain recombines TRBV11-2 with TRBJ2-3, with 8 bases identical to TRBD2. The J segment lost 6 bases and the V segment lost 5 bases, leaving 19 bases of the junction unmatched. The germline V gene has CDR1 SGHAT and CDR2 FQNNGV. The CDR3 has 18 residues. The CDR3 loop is CASSPALTSARVADTQYF. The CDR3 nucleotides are TGTGCCAGCAGCCCAGCCCTGACTAGCGCGAGGGTTGCTGATACGCAGTATTTT.

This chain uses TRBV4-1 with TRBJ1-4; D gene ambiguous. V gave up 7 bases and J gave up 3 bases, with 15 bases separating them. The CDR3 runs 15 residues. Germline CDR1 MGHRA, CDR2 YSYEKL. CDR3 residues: CASMGGPAPNEKLFF. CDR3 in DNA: TGCGCCAGCATGGGCGGCCCGGCGCCTAATGAAAAACTGTTTTTT.

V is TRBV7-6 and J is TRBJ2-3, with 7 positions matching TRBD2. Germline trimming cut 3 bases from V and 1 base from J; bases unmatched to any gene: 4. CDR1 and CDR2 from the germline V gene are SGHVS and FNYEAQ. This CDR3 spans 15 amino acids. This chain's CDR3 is CASSLGGDGTDTQYF. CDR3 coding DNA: TGTGCCAGCAGCTTGGGGGGGGACGGCACAGATACGCAGTATTTT.

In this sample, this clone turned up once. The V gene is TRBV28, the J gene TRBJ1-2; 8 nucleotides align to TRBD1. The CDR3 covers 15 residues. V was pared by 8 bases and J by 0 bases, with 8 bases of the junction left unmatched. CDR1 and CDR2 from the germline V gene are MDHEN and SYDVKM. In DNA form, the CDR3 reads TGTGCCAGCGAGTCAGGGGGCCAAGCTAACTATGGCTACACCTTC. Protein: CASESGGQANYGYTF.

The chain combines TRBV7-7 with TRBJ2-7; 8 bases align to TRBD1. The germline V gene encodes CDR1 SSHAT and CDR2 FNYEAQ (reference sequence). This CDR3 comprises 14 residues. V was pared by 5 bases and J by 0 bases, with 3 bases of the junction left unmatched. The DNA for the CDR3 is TGTGCCAGCAGCCCCGGGACAGGCTCCTACGAGCAGTACTTC. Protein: CASSPGTGSYEQYF.

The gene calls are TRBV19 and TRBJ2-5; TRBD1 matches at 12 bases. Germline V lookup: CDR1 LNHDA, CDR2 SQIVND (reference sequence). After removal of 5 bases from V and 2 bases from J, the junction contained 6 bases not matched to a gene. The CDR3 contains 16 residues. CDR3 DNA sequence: TGTGCCAGTAGTCCCCGGGACAGGGGGCTTCAAGAGACCCAGTACTTC. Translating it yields CASSPRDRGLQETQYF. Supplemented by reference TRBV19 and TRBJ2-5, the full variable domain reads DGGITQSPKYLFRKEGQNVTLSCEQNLNHDAMYWYRQDPGQGLRLIYYSQIVNDFQKGDIAEGYSVSREKKESFPLTVTSAQKNPTAFYLCASSPRDRGLQETQYFGPGTRLLVL.

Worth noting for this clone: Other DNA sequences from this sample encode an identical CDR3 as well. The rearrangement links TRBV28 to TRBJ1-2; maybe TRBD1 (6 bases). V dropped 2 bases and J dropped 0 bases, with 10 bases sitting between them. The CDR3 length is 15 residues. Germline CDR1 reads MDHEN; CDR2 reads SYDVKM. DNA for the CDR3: TGTGCCAGCAGTTTAGGCGGGGGCTCTAACTATGGCTACACCTTC. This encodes CASSLGGGSNYGYTF.

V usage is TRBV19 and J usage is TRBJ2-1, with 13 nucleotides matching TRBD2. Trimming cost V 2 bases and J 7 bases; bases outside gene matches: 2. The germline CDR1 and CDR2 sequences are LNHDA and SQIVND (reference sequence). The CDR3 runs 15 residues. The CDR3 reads CASSIMTSGRNEQFF. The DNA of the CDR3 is TGTGCCAGTAGTATAATGACTAGCGGGAGGAATGAGCAGTTCTTC.

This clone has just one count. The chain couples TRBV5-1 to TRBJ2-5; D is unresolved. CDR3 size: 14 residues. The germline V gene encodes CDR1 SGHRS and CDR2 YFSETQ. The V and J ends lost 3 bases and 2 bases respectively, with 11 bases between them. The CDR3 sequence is CASSSGATQETQYF. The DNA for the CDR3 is TGCGCCAGCAGCTCCGGAGCCACTCAAGAGACCCAGTACTTC.

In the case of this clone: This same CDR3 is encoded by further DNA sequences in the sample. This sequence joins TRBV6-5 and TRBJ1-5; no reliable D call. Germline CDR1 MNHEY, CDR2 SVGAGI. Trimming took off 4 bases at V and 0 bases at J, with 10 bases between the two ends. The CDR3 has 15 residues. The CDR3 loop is CASSLTAYSNQPQHF. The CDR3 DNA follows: TGTGCCAGCAGTTTAACAGCGTATAGCAATCAGCCCCAGCATTTT.

DNA for the CDR3: TGTGCCTGGAGTGTAGGAGTAGCGGCTAACAATGAGCAGTTCTTC. Its translation: CAWSVGVAANNEQFF. The chain has TRBV30 and TRBJ2-1; a possible D gene is TRBD2 (6 bases). The CDR3 is made up of 15 amino acids. Germline values: CDR1 GTSNPN, CDR2 SVGIG (reference sequence). The V end was cut by 0 bases, the J end by 5 bases, with 14 bases between.